This T cell receptor beta chain was captured in a study of T cells after yellow fever vaccination. Study-level findings and limits: There was a possibility that FACS-sorted repertoires contained abundant clonotypes contaminating from the bulk population. Though it reached lower strength, the secondary response hit its peak faster, day 5 versus 15. Only a small proportion of the clonotypes turned up in both the CD4 and the CD8 compartments, likely arising from convergent recombination.

This clonotype has at least ten counts. Its target is unknown. This CDR3 has 14 amino acids. V lost 5 bases, J lost 2 bases, and 9 bases lay in between. The V gene's germline CDR1 is SGHAT and CDR2 FQNNGV. TCRdb recomputed calls from the 5' RACE reads with MiXCR, one row per CDR3 protein. The sample shows nearly 300,000 distinct CDR3 sequences, under 9% of them seen only once. The V gene is TRBV11-2, the J gene TRBJ2-2; TRBD2 might be the D (5 bases). This clonotype originated in a young man who received the YFV17D yellow fever vaccine. Specimen: CD4+ T cells sorted from PBMCs, collected 5 days after the yellow fever booster vaccination. This CDR3 reads CASSPRLNTGELFF. In nucleotides, the CDR3 is TGTGCCAGCAGCCCGCGACTAAACACCGGGGAGCTGTTTTTT.